This TCR beta chain was profiled in a study of identical twins. Whole-study findings and limits: Abundant cord blood beta clonotypes carried fewer insertions; memory repertoires showed none.

This clonotype was observed a handful of times. Its target is not known. Template switching created a universal primer site, and the cDNA included unique molecular identifiers. TCRdb re-derived calls from the 5' RACE reads in MiXCR, one entry per CDR3 protein. The sample shows a few hundred thousand distinct CDR3 sequences, roughly 8.6% of them seen only once. Germline-derived CDR1 and CDR2 are SGHTA and FQGNSA. Trimming took 1 base from V and 1 from J, leaving 14 bases between them. CDR3 size: 16 residues. These same data were also listed under a study on yellow fever vaccine responses in identical twins.

The sample was memory (CD45RO+) T cells sorted from blood. This chain joins TRBV7-2 and TRBJ2-7, with D possibly being TRBD1 (5 bases). This TCR came from a woman aged 18-29 years in good health. The CDR3 sequence is CASSLGLEQVSYEQYF. The CDR3 region has the DNA TGTGCCAGCAGCTTAGGTTTGGAACAGGTGTCCTACGAGCAGTACTTC.